Reported below is one T cell receptor (beta chain). The data belong to a study of blood T cell repertoires in COVID-19. As for the study in general: The United States, Italy and Spain were the sources of the acute and convalescent COVID-19 samples.

The method was immunoSEQ multiplex PCR; TCRdb's version includes in-frame clones alone and lacks a portion of them. Among tens of thousands of clones, 82% were seen once, and the ten largest hold about 9.9%. Germline loops: CDR1 KGHDR, CDR2 SFDVKD. The CDR3 extends over 13 amino acids. Trimming pared 9 bases from V and 4 bases from J, leaving 12 bases between. Sequenced: peripheral blood. This sequence was found in a man older than 75 with COVID-19, enrolled during active disease. V is TRBV24-1 and J is TRBJ2-1; tentative D call: TRBD2 (6 bases). The CDR3 DNA reads TGTGCCACCCAAAGGGACTTGTACAATGAGCAGTTCTTC. This sequence encodes CATQRDLYNEQFF.